The T cell receptor (beta chain) described here comes from a study of control samples from healthy donors and cancer patients. Trimming stripped 5 bases from V and 6 bases from J, with 24 bases between. The germline V gene encodes CDR1 SGHRS and CDR2 YFSETQ. There are 17 residues in the CDR3. Profiling relied on immunoSEQ multiplex PCR, and the TCRdb table lists in-frame clones only, not all of them. The sample shows some 130,000 clones, around 89% of them seen only once. The sample comprised blood. The chain recombines TRBV5-1 with TRBJ2-4; the D gene is possibly TRBD1 (5 bases). The sequence was obtained from a man between 40 and 49 years old in good health. This CDR3 is CASSQQSPVQGPNIQYF. The CDR3 DNA reads as TGCGCCAGCAGTCAGCAGTCCCCAGTCCAGGGTCCAAACATTCAGTACTTC. Full variable domain (rest looked up from reference TRBV5-1 and TRBJ2-4): KAGVTQTPRYLIKTRGQQVTLSCSPISGHRSVSWYQQTPGQGLQFLFEYFSETQRNKGNFPGRFSGRQFSNSRSEMNVSTLELGDSALYLCASSQQSPVQGPNIQYFGAGTRLSVL.